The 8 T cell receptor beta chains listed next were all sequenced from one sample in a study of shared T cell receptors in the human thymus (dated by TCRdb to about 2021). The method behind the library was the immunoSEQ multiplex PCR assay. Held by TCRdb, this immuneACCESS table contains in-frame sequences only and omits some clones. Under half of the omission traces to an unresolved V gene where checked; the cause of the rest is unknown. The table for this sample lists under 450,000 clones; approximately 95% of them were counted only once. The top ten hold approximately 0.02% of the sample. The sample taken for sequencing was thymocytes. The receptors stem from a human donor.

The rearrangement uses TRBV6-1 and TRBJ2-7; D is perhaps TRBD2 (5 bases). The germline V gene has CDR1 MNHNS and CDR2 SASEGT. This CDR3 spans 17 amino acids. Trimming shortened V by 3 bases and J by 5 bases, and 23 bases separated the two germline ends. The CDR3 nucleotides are TGTGCCAGCAGTGATCCGCCATCCAGCGGCCAAGAGGACGAGCAGTACTTC. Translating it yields CASSDPPSSGQEDEQYF.

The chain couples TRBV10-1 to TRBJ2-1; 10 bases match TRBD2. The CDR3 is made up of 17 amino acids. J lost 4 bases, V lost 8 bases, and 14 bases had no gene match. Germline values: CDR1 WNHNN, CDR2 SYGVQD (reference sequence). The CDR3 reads CASGRASTSGFYNEQFF. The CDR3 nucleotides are TGCGCCAGCGGACGGGCCTCGACTAGCGGGTTTTACAATGAGCAGTTCTTC.

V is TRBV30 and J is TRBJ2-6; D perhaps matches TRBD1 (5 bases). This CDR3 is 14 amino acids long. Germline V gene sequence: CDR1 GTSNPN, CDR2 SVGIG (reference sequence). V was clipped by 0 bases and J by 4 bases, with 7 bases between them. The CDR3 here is CAWSVGAGANVLTF. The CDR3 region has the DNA TGTGCCTGGAGTGTAGGGGCGGGGGCCAACGTCCTGACTTTC.

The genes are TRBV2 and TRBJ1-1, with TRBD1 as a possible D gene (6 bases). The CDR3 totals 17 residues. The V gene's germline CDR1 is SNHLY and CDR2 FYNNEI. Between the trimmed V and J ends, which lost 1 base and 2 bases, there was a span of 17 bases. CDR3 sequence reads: CASSEDMGGAYNTEAFF. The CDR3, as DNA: TGTGCCAGCAGTGAAGATATGGGGGGCGCGTATAACACTGAAGCTTTCTTT.

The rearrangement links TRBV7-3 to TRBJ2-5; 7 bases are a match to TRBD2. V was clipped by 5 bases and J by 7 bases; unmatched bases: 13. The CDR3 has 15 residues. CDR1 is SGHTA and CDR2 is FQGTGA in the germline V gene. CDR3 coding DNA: TGTGCCAGCAGCCCTACGGCCACGCCGGGGGGGACCCAGTACTTC. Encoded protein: CASSPTATPGGTQYF.

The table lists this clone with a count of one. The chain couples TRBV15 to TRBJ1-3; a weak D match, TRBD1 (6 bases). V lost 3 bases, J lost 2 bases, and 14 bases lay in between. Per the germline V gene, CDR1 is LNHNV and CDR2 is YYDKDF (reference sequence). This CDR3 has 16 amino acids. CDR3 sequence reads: CATSRRAGVTGNTIYF. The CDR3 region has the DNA TGTGCCACCAGCAGGAGGGCAGGGGTTACTGGAAACACCATATATTTT.

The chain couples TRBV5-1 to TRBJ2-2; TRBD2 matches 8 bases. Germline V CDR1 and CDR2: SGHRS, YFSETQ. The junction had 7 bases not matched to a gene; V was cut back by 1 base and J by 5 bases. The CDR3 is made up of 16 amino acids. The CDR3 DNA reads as TGCGCCAGCAGCTTGTCCGCGGGAGGAAGGACCGGGGAGCTGTTTTTT. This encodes CASSLSAGGRTGELFF.

CDR3 region: CASSTTGGLLAGGSYEQYF. The CDR3 coding sequence is TGTGCCAGCAGTACAACAGGGGGCTTACTAGCGGGAGGGTCCTACGAGCAGTACTTC. This sequence joins TRBV28 and TRBJ2-7; 13 nucleotides align to TRBD2. Germline V lookup: CDR1 MDHEN, CDR2 SYDVKM. V lost 5 bases to trimming and J lost 1 base; unmatched junction nucleotides: 14. The CDR3 runs 19 residues.